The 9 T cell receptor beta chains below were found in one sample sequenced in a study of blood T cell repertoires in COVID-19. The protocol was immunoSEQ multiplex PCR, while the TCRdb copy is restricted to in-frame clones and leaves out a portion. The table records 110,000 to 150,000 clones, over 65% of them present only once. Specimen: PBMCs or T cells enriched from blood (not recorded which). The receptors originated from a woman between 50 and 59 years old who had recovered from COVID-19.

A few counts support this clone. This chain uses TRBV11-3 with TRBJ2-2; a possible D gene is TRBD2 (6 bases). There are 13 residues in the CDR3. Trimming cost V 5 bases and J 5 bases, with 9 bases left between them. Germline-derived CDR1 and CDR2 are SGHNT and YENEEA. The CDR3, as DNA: TGTGCCAGCAGCCGGAGGGTTACCGGGGAGCTGTTTTTT. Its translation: CASSRRVTGELFF.

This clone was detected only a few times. The CDR3 nucleotides are TGTGCCAGCAGCTTGTCGGCAGCGGGTGGCTACACCTTC. This translates into CASSLSAAGGYTF. The V call is TRBV11-2, the J call TRBJ1-2; no definite D call. V was trimmed by 3 bases and J by 7 bases, leaving 12 bases between them. Per the germline V gene, CDR1 is SGHAT and CDR2 is FQNNGV. The CDR3 contains 13 residues.

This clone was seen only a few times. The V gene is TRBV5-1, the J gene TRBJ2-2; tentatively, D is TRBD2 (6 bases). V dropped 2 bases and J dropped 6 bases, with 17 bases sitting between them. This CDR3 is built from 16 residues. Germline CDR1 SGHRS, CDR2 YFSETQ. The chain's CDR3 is CASSFWFSGASGELFF. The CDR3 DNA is TGCGCCAGCAGCTTTTGGTTTAGCGGCGCCTCCGGGGAGCTGTTTTTT.

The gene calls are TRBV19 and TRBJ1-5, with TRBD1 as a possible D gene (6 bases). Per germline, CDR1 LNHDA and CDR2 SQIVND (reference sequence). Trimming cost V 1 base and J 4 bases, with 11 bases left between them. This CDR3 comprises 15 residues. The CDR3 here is CASSIVWGPNQPQHF. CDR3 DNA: TGTGCCAGTAGTATAGTGTGGGGGCCGAATCAGCCCCAGCATTTT. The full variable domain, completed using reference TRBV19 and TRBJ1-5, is DGGITQSPKYLFRKEGQNVTLSCEQNLNHDAMYWYRQDPGQGLRLIYYSQIVNDFQKGDIAEGYSVSREKKESFPLTVTSAQKNPTAFYLCASSIVWGPNQPQHFGDGTRLSIL.

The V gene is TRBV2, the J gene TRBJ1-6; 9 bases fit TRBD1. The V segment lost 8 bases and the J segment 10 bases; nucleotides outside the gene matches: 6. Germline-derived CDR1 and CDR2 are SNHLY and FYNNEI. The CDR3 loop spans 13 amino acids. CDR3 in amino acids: CASSGQGSSPLHF. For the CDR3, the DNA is TGTGCCAGCTCGGGACAGGGTTCATCACCCCTCCACTTT.

The CDR3 region is CASSPLTGQGAFGELFF. The CDR3 DNA is TGTGCCAGCTCACCATTGACGGGACAGGGGGCGTTCGGGGAGCTGTTTTTT. The rearrangement links TRBV18 to TRBJ2-2, with 12 bases aligning to TRBD1. The CDR3 is made up of 17 amino acids. Germline V gene sequence: CDR1 KGHSH, CDR2 LQKENI. V was pared by 2 bases and J by 7 bases, with 8 bases of the junction left unmatched.

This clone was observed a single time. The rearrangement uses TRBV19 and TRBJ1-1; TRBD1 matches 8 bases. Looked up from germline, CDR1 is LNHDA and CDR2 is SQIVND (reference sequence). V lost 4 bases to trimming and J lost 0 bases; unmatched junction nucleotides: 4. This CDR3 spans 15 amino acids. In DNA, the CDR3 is TGTGCCAGTAGTAATGGCAGGGGGCTGAACACTGAAGCTTTCTTT. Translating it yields CASSNGRGLNTEAFF.

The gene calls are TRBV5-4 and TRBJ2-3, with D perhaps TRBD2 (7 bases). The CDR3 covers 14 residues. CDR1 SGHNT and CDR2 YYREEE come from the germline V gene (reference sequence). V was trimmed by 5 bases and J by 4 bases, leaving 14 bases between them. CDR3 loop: CASSLGGASDTQYF. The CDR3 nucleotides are TGTGCCAGCAGTCTGGGGGGGGCGTCAGATACGCAGTATTTT.

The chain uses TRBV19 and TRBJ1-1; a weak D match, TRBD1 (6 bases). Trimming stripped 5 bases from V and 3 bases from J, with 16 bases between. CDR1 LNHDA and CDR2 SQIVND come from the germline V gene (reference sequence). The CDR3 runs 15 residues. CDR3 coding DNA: TGTGCCAGTAGTCTTCGACAGGCTAGGGACACTGAAGCTTTCTTT. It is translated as CASSLRQARDTEAFF.